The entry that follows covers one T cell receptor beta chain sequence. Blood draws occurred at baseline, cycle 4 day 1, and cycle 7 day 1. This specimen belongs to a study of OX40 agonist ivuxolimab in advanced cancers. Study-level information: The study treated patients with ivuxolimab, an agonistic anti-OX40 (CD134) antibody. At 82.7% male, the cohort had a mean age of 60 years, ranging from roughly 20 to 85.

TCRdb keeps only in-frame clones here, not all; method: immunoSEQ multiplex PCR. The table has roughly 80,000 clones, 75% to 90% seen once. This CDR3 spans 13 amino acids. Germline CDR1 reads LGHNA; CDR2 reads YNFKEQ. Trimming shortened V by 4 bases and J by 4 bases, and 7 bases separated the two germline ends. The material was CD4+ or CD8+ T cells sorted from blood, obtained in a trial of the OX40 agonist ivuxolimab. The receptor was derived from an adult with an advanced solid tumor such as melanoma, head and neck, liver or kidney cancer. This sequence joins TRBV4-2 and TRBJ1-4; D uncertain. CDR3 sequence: CASSPDLNEKLFF. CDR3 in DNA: TGTGCCAGCAGCCCGGACCTTAATGAAAAACTGTTTTTT.